These 14 T cell receptor beta chains came from one sample sequenced in a study of T-cell memory formation after mild COVID-19. TCRdb reanalysed the 5' RACE reads using MiXCR and keeps one entry per CDR3 protein. Of roughly 450,000 distinct CDR3 sequences listed, over 15% are singletons. Sequencing used PBMCs or a T cell subset sorted from them (not recorded which). These receptors all stem from an adult woman who had mild COVID-19 (a few samples of this study predate the infection). Cell type and time point are not known.

Comments on this clonotype: At one of its ends the junction is not consistent with the germline gene, which may arise from a read error. The rearrangement joins TRBV7-9 to TRBJ2-5; D not resolved. Germline V gene sequence: CDR1 SEHNR, CDR2 FQNEAQ (reference sequence). The CDR3 totals 12 residues. In DNA form, the CDR3 reads TGTGCCAGCAGCTGGGCATCAGAGACCCGGTACTTC. It yields the protein CASSWASETRYF.

This clonotype was counted ten times or more. The chain links TRBV4-1 to TRBJ2-1; D gene uncertain. The CDR3 is made up of 14 amino acids. V gave up 3 bases and J gave up 3 bases, with 9 bases separating them. The germline V gene encodes CDR1 MGHRA and CDR2 YSYEKL. Here the CDR3 DNA reads TGCGCCAGCAGCCAGGACGGAATCTACAATGAGCAGTTCTTC. Its protein is CASSQDGIYNEQFF.

The chain links TRBV6-6 to TRBJ2-3; a weak D match, TRBD1 (6 bases). Germline V gene data show CDR1 as MNHNY and CDR2 as SVGAGI (reference sequence). The V end was cut by 8 bases, the J end by 2 bases, with 14 bases between. This CDR3 is 14 amino acids long. CDR3 coding DNA: TGTGCCAGCGAGGGGGTCCAGGTCACAGATACGCAGTATTTT. Protein: CASEGVQVTDTQYF.

This chain links TRBV5-5 with TRBJ2-5; TRBD2 matches 7 bases. Germline CDR1 SGHKS, CDR2 YYEKEE (reference sequence). The CDR3 totals 14 residues. V was pared by 3 bases and J by 5 bases, with 7 bases of the junction left unmatched. The CDR3 reads CASSSSSGVETQYF. CDR3 DNA sequence: TGTGCCAGCAGCTCTTCTAGCGGCGTGGAGACCCAGTACTTC.

This rearrangement joins TRBV5-1 to TRBJ2-7; TRBD2 aligns across 7 bases. Looked up from germline, CDR1 is SGHRS and CDR2 is YFSETQ. V gave up 0 bases and J gave up 2 bases; unmatched junction bases: 5. There are 15 residues in the CDR3. CDR3 bases: TGCGCCAGCAGCTTGGAATCTAGCGGCCCCTACGAGCAGTACTTC. Protein product: CASSLESSGPYEQYF.

This clonotype turned up a few times. The V gene is TRBV29-1, the J gene TRBJ2-3; D remains unclear. This CDR3 has 15 amino acids. Germline lookup yields CDR1 SQVTM and CDR2 ANQGSEA. V gave up 1 base and J gave up 2 bases, with 13 bases separating them. The CDR3 spells CSVEGAGVNTDTQYF. The DNA of the CDR3 is TGCAGCGTTGAAGGGGCAGGCGTTAACACAGATACGCAGTATTTT.

V is TRBV9 and J is TRBJ2-7; the D is unclear. Germline V CDR1 and CDR2: SGDLS, YYNGEE. Trimming shortened V by 0 bases and J by 0 bases, and 7 bases separated the two germline ends. The CDR3 has 14 residues. The DNA of the CDR3 is TGTGCCAGCAGCGTAGATGGGTCCTCCTACGAGCAGTACTTC. Translated, it gives CASSVDGSSYEQYF. The full variable domain, rest sourced from reference TRBV9 and TRBJ2-7, is DSGVTQTPKHLITATGQRVTLRCSPRSGDLSVYWYQQSLDQGLQFLIQYYNGEERAKGNILERFSAQQFPDLHSELNLSSLELGDSALYFCASSVDGSSYEQYFGPGTRLTVT.

The chain has TRBV7-9 and TRBJ2-1, with D possibly TRBD2 on 5 matching bases. V lost 2 bases and J 6 bases, leaving 11 bases between the germline ends. Germline CDR1 reads SEHNR; CDR2 reads FQNEAQ (reference sequence). There are 14 residues in the CDR3. The chain's CDR3 is CASSLTGSPNEQFF. DNA of the CDR3: TGTGCCAGCAGCTTAACGGGGTCTCCCAATGAGCAGTTCTTC.

The genes are TRBV9 and TRBJ1-1; 7 bases align to TRBD1. Germline V CDR1 and CDR2: SGDLS, YYNGEE. This CDR3 has 15 amino acids. With 2 bases clipped from V and 1 base from J, the junction kept 5 bases outside the gene matches. The CDR3 bases are TGTGCCAGCAGCGTTGGGACAGTTTCGAACACTGAAGCTTTCTTT. This gives the protein CASSVGTVSNTEAFF.

The chain combines TRBV5-1 with TRBJ1-1; maybe TRBD1 (6 bases). CDR1 is SGHRS and CDR2 is YFSETQ in the germline V gene. There are 15 residues in the CDR3. The V end was cut by 0 bases, the J end by 8 bases, with 17 bases between. Written as DNA, the CDR3 is TGCGCCAGCAGCTTGGGGGACACCGTAAACAGCGAAGCTTTCTTT. It encodes CASSLGDTVNSEAFF. The entire variable domain, with the rest obtained from reference TRBV5-1 and TRBJ1-1, is as follows: KAGVTQTPRYLIKTRGQQVTLSCSPISGHRSVSWYQQTPGQGLQFLFEYFSETQRNKGNFPGRFSGRQFSNSRSEMNVSTLELGDSALYLCASSLGDTVNSEAFFGQGTRLTVV.

The rearrangement links TRBV6-5 to TRBJ1-2; 9 bases match TRBD1. The V gene's germline CDR1 is MNHEY and CDR2 SVGAGI. There are 15 residues in the CDR3. The ends lost 0 bases at V and 2 bases at J; junction bases unmatched: 1. The CDR3 protein is CASSYSDRGNYGYTF. In DNA, the CDR3 is TGTGCCAGCAGTTACTCGGACAGGGGAAACTATGGCTACACCTTC.

V and J are TRBV30 and TRBJ2-6; D might be TRBD1 or TRBD2, each matching 6 bases. The length of the CDR3 is 14 residues. With 2 bases removed from V and 4 bases from J, the gap between germline ends came to 9 bases. The germline V gene encodes CDR1 GTSNPN and CDR2 SVGIG (reference sequence). CDR3 sequence reads: CAWSWGAGANVLTF. For the CDR3, the DNA is TGTGCCTGGAGTTGGGGGGCAGGGGCCAACGTCCTGACTTTC.

J is TRBJ2-5 and V is TRBV12-3 or TRBV12-4, with D unclear. V lost 1 base and J lost 3, with 9 bases in between. The CDR3 is made up of 14 amino acids. CDR3 protein: CASSLVVEKETQYF. The DNA for the CDR3 is TGTGCCAGCAGTTTAGTGGTGGAAAAAGAGACCCAGTACTTC.

This clonotype was seen a few times. The genes are TRBV12-3 or TRBV12-4 and TRBJ1-2; 7 positions match TRBD1. This CDR3 is 15 amino acids long. The V and J ends lost 4 bases and 8 bases, in that order; junction bases with no gene match: 13. CDR3 bases: TGTGCCAGCAGTTCCGACAGGGCGCCCTTCCGCGGCTACACCTTC. Encoded protein: CASSSDRAPFRGYTF.